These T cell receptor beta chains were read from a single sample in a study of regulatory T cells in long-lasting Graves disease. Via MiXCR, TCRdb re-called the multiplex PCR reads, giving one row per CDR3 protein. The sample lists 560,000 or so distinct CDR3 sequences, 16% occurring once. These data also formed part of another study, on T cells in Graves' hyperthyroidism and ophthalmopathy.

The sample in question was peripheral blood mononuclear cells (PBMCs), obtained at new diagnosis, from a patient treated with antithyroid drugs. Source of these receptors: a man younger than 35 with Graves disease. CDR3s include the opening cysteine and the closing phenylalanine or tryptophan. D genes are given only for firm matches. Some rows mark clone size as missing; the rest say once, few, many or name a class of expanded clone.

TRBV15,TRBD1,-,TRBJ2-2,CATSRDSGTGTGGELFF,TGTGCCACCAGCAGAGATTCGGGGACAGGGACCGGCGGGGAGCTGTTTTTT
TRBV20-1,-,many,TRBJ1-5,CSTTQGFQPQHF,TGCAGTACAACTCAGGGGTTCCAGCCCCAGCATTTT
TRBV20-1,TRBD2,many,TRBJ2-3,CSALGLAVTDTQYF,TGCAGTGCTTTGGGACTAGCGGTCACAGATACGCAGTATTTT
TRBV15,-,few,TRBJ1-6,CANSRDRQGPLFNKDSPLHF,TGTGCCAACAGCAGAGATCGGCAGGGTCCCCTCTTCAACAAGGATTCACCCCTCCACTTT
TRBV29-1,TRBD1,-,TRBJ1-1,CSADRGLTEAFF,TGCAGCGCCGACAGGGGGCTTACTGAAGCTTTCTTT
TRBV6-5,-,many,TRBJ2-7,CASSYSGSPTYEQYF,TGTGCCAGCAGTTACTCAGGCAGCCCTACCTACGAGCAGTACTTC
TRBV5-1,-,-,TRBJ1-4,CASSLGQGPSVEKLFF,TGCGCCAGCAGCTTGGGTCAGGGTCCGAGTGTTGAAAAACTGTTTTTT
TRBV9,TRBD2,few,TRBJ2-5,CASSVEGTSGETQYF,TGTGCCAGCAGCGTAGAGGGCACTAGCGGAGAGACCCAGTACTTC
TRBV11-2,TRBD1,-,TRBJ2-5,CASSLGPPGQGVPETQYF,TGTGCCAGCAGCTTGGGGCCCCCGGGACAGGGTGTCCCAGAGACCCAGTACTTC
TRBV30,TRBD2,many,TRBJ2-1,CAWSIGGAYNEQFF,TGTGCCTGGAGTATCGGGGGGGCTTACAATGAGCAGTTCTTC
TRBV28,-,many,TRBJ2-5,CASSGESTETQYF,TGTGCCAGCAGTGGGGAGTCAACGGAGACCCAGTACTTC
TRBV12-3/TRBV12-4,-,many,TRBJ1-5,CASSFGEGQPQHF,TGTGCCAGCAGTTTCGGCGAAGGTCAGCCCCAGCATTTT
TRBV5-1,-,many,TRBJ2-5,CASSDLRVTGETQYF,TGCGCCAGCAGCGATTTGAGAGTCACAGGAGAGACCCAGTACTTC
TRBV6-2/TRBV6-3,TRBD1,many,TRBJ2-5,CASSRTGGWQETQYF,TGTGCCAGCAGTCGAACAGGGGGCTGGCAAGAGACCCAGTACTTC
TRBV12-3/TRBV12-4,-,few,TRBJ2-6,CASSPDTRWRGANVLTF,TGTGCCAGCAGTCCTGACACGCGTTGGCGTGGGGCCAACGTCCTGACTTTC
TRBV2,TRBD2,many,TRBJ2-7,CASTPGLAGSYEQYF,TGTGCCAGCACCCCGGGACTAGCGGGCTCCTACGAGCAGTACTTC
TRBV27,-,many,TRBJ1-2,CASSLSSVYGYTF,TGTGCCAGCAGTTTATCGAGCGTCTATGGCTACACCTTC
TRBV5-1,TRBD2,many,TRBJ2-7,CASSLGLAAYSYEQYF,TGCGCCAGCAGCTTGGGGCTAGCGGCCTACTCCTACGAGCAGTACTTC
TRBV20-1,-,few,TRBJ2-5,CSARGVGLQDISQETQYF,TGCAGTGCTAGAGGAGTAGGTTTGCAGGACATAAGCCAAGAGACCCAGTACTTC
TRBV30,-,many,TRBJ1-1,CAWSPLTEAFF,TGTGCCTGGAGTCCCCTCACTGAAGCTTTCTTT
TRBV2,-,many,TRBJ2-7,CASKSSYYEQYF,TGTGCCAGCAAGTCTAGCTACTACGAGCAGTACTTC
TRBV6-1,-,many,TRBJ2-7,CASRSSGGGTEQYF,TGTGCCAGCAGATCGTCGGGGGGCGGTACCGAGCAGTACTTC
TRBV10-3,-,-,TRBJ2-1,CAISDIPGRPNNEQFF,TGTGCCATCAGTGATATTCCGGGACGCCCTAACAATGAGCAGTTCTTC
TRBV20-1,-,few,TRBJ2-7,CSALGNPFSYEQYF,TGCAGTGCCCTAGGGAATCCGTTTTCCTACGAGCAGTACTTC
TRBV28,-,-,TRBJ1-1,CASPRGGQWNTEAFF,TGTGCCAGCCCAAGAGGAGGGCAATGGAACACTGAAGCTTTCTTT
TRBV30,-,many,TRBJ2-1,CAAEGVGEQFF,TGTGCCGCGGAGGGCGTAGGTGAGCAGTTCTTC
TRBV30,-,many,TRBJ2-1,CAWSQGRDEQFF,TGTGCCTGGAGCCAGGGGCGAGATGAGCAGTTCTTC
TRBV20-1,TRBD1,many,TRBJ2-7,CSARSQGVNYEQYF,TGCAGTGCTAGGAGTCAGGGGGTGAACTACGAGCAGTACTTC
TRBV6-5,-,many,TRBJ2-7,CASSYDSGSYEQYF,TGTGCCAGCAGTTACGACTCGGGCTCCTACGAGCAGTACTTC
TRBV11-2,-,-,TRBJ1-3,CASRRTENTIYF,TGTGCCAGCAGGCGGACCGAAAACACCATATATTTT